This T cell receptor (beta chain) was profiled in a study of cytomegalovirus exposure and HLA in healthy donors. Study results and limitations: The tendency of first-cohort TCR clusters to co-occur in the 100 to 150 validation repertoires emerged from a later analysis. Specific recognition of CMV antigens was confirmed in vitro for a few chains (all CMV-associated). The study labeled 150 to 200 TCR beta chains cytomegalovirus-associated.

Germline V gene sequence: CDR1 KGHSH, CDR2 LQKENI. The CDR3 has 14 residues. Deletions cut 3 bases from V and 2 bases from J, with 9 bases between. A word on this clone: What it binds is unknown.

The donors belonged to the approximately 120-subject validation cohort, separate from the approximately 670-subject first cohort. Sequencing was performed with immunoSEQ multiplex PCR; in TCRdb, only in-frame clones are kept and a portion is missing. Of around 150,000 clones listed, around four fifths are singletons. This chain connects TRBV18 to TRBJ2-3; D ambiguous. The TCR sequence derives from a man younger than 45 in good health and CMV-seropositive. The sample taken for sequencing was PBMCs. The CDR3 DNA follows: TGTGCCAGCTCACCCGCTACTCACACAGATACGCAGTATTTT. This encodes CASSPATHTDTQYF.